What follows describes a single T cell receptor (beta chain). Its matching antigen is unknown. The record originates from a study of graft-versus-host responses after intestinal transplantation. The repertoire was sequenced with immunoSEQ multiplex PCR; TCRdb's copy has only in-frame clones and lacks some. The table includes about 90,000 clones, 85% to 95% detected once. The source was unstimulated CD8+ T cells sorted from spleen or lymph node cells, collected before intestinal transplant. This TCR derives from a human donor who received an intestinal transplant.

The CDR3 loop reads CASSQGQGRVDNSPLHF. For the CDR3, the DNA is TGCGCCAGCAGCCAAGGCCAGGGGAGGGTCGATAATTCACCCCTCCACTTT. The V gene is TRBV4-3, the J gene TRBJ1-6, with D perhaps matching TRBD1 (6 bases). This CDR3 contains 17 residues. V was cut by 1 base and J by 5 bases, with 15 bases left in between. Per germline, CDR1 LGHNA and CDR2 YSLEER.